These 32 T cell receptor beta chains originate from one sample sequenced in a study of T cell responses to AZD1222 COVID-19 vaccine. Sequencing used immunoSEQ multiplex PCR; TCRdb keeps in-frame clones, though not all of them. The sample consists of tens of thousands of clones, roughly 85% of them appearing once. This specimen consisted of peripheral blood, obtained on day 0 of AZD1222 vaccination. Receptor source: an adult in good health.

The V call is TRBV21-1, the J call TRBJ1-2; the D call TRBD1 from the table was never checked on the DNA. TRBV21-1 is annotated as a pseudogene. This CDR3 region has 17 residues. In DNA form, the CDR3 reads TGTGCCAGCAGCATCTACCGCCGGGACAGGCACCTCTATGGCTACACCTTC. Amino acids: CASSIYRRDRHLYGYTF.

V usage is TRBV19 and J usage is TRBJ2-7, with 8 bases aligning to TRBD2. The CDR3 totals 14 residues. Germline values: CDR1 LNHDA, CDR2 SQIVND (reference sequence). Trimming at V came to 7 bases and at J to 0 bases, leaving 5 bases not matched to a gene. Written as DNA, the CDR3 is TGTGCCAGTAAATCAGCGGGGGACTCCTACGAGCAGTACTTC. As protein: CASKSAGDSYEQYF.

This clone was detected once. Here the CDR3 reads CASSQDTGSRYTEAFF. The CDR3 DNA sequence: TGTGCCAGCTCACAGGACACAGGGAGTAGGTACACTGAAGCTTTCTTT. The chain uses TRBV18 and TRBJ1-1; tentative D call: TRBD1 (6 bases). CDR1 and CDR2 (germline): KGHSH, LQKENI. CDR3 length equals 16 residues. The V and J ends lost 4 bases and 3 bases respectively, with 18 bases between them.

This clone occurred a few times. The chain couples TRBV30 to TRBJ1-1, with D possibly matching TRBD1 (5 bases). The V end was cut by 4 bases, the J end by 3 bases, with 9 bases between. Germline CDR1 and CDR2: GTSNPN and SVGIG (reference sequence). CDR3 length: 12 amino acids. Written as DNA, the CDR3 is TGTGCCTGGACTTGGGGGGACACTGAAGCTTTCTTT. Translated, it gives CAWTWGDTEAFF.

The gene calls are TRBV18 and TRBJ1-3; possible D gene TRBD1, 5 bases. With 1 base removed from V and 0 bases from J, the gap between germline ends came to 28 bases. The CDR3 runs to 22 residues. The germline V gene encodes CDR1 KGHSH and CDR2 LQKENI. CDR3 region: CASSPLKQETAIHYFSGNTIYF. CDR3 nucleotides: TGTGCCAGCTCACCACTGAAACAGGAGACAGCAATCCATTACTTCTCTGGAAACACCATATATTTT.

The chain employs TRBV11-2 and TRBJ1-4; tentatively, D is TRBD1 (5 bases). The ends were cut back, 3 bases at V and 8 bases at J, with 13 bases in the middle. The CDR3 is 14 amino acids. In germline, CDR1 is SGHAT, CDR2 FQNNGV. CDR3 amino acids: CASSFGQWGEKLFF. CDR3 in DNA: TGTGCCAGCAGCTTCGGACAATGGGGAGAAAAACTGTTTTTT.

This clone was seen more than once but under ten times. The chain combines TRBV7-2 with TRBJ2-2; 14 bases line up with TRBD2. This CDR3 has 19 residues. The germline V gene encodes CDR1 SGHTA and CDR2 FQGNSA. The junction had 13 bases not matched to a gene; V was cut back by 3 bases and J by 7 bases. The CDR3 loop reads CASSFGLAGGGGGGGELFF. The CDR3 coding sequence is TGTGCCAGCAGCTTTGGACTAGCGGGAGGTGGAGGGGGAGGCGGGGAGCTGTTTTTT. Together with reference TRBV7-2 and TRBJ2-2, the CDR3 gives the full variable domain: GAGVSQSPSNKVTEKGKDVELRCDPISGHTALYWYRQSLGQGLEFLIYFQGNSAPDKSGLPSDRFSAERTGGSVSTLTIQRTQQEDSAVYLCASSFGLAGGGGGGGELFFGEGSRLTVL.

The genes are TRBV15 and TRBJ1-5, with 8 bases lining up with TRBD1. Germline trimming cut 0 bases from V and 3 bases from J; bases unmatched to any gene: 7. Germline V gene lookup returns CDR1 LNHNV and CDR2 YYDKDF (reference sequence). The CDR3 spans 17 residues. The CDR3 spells CATSRDGTGGPNQPQHF. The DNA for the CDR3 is TGTGCCACCAGCAGAGACGGGACAGGAGGCCCCAATCAGCCCCAGCATTTT. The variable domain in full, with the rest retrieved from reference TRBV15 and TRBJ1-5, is DAMVIQNPRYQVTQFGKPVTLSCSQTLNHNVMYWYQQKSSQAPKLLFHYYDKDFNNEADTPDNFQSRRPNTSFCFLDIRSPGLGDTAMYLCATSRDGTGGPNQPQHFGDGTRLSIL.

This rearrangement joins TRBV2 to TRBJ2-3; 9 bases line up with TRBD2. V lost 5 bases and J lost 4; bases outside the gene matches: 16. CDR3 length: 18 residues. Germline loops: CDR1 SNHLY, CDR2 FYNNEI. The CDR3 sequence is CASSLQYLAGDRADTQYF. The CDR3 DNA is TGTGCCAGCAGTCTCCAATACTTAGCGGGGGATAGGGCAGATACGCAGTATTTT.

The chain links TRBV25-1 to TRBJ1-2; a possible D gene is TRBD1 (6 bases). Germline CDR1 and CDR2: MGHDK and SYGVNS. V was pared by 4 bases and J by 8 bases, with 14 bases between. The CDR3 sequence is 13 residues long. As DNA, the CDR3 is TGTGCCAGCAGTGCCCCCAGGGGCTTGGGCTACACCTTC. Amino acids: CASSAPRGLGYTF.

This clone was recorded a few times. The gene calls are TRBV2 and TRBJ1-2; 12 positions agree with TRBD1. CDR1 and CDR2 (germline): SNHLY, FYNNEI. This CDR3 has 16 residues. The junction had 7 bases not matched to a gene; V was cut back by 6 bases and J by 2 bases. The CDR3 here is CASSRAGTGGNYGYTF. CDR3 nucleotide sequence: TGTGCCAGCAGCCGCGCCGGGACAGGGGGCAACTATGGCTACACCTTC.

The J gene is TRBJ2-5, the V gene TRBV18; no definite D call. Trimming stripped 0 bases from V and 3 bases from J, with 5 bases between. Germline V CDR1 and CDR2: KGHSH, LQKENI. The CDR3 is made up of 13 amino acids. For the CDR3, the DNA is TGTGCCAGCTCACCACCGGGGAAAGAGACCCAGTACTTC. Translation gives CASSPPGKETQYF.

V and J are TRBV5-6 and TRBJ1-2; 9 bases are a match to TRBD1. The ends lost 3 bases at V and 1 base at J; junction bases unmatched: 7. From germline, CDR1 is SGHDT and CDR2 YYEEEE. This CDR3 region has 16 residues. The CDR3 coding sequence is TGTGCCAGCAGCTCACGCCGGGGACAGGGTAACTATGGCTACACCTTC. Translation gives CASSSRRGQGNYGYTF.

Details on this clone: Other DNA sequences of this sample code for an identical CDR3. For the CDR3, the DNA is TGTGCCAGCAGTTTCAATAGCAATCAGCCCCAGCATTTT. Its translation is CASSFNSNQPQHF. The V gene is TRBV12-3 or TRBV12-4, the J gene TRBJ1-5; D call uncertain. The CDR3 has 13 residues. V lost 3 bases and J lost 0, with 3 bases in between.

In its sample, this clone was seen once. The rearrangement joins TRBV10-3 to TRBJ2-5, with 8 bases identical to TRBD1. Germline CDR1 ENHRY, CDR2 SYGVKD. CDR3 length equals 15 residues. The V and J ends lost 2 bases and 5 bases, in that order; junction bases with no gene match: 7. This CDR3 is CAISEAQGAGETQYF. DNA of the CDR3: TGTGCCATCAGTGAGGCCCAGGGGGCGGGGGAGACCCAGTACTTC.

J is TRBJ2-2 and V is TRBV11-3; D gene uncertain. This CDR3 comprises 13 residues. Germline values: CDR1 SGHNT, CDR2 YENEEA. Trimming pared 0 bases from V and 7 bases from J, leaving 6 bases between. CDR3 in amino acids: CASSLDHGGELFF. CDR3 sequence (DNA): TGTGCCAGCAGCTTAGATCACGGCGGGGAGCTGTTTTTT.

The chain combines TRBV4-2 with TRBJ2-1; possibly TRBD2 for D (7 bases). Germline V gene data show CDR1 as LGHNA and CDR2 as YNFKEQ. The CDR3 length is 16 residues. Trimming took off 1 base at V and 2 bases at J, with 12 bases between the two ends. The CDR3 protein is CASSQGRGGAYNEQFF. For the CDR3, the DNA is TGTGCCAGCAGCCAAGGTAGGGGGGGTGCCTACAATGAGCAGTTCTTC.

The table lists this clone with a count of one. DNA for the CDR3: TGTGCCAGCAGCCTGGCGGGCAATCAGCCCCAGCATTTT. Encoded protein: CASSLAGNQPQHF. The rearrangement links TRBV2 to TRBJ1-5, with unresolved D. Trimming removed 6 bases at V and 2 bases at J, with 8 bases between. This CDR3 is 13 amino acids long. CDR1 is SNHLY, CDR2 FYNNEI, per germline.

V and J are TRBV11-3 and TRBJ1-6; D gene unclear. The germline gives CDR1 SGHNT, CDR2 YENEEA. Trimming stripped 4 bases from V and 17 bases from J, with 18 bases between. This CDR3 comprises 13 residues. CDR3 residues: CASSSQRPFKFHF. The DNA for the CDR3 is TGTGCCAGCAGCTCCCAAAGACCGTTTAAGTTCCACTTT. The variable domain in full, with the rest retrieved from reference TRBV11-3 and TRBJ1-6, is EAGVVQSPRYKIIEKKQPVAFWCNPISGHNTLYWYLQNLGQGPELLIRYENEEAVDDSQLPKDRFSAERLKGVDSTLKIQPAELGDSAVYLCASSSQRPFKFHFGNGTRLTVT.

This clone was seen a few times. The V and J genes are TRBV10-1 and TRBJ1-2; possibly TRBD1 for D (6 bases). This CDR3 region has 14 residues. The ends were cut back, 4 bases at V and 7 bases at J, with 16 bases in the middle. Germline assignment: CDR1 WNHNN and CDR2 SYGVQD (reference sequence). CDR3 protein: CASSVLGAAGGYTF. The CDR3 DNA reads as TGCGCCAGCAGTGTTCTGGGGGCCGCTGGTGGCTACACCTTC.

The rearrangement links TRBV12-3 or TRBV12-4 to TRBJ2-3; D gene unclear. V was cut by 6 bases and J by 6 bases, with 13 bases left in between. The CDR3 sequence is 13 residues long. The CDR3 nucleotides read TGTGCCAGCAGCCGTAGAGACGGTGATACGCAGTATTTT. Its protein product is CASSRRDGDTQYF.

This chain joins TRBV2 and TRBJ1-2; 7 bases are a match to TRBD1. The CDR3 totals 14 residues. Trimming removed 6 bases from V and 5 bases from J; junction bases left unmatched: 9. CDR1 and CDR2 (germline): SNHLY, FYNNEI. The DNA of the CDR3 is TGTGCCAGCAGGATACAGGGGAGCTGGTATGGCTACACCTTC. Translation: CASRIQGSWYGYTF. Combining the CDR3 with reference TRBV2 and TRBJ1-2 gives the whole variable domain EPEVTQTPSHQVTQMGQEVILRCVPISNHLYFYWYRQILGQKVEFLVSFYNNEISEKSEIFDDQFSVERPDGSNFTLKIRSTKLEDSAMYFCASRIQGSWYGYTFGSGTRLTVV.

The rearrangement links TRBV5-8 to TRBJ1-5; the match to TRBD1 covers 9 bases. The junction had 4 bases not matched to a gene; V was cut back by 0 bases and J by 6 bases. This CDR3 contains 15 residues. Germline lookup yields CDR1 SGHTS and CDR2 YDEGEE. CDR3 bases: TGTGCCAGCAGCTTGGGGTCGGGACAGGGTCAGCCCCAGCATTTT. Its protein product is CASSLGSGQGQPQHF.

The CDR3 loop reads CATTLGGATGYTF. The CDR3 coding sequence is TGTGCCACCACGCTGGGGGGCGCAACTGGCTACACCTTC. The V gene is TRBV12-3 or TRBV12-4, the J gene TRBJ1-2, with a weak D call TRBD1 (6 bases). Between the trimmed V and J ends, which lost 10 bases and 7 bases, there was a span of 19 bases. CDR3 length equals 13 residues.

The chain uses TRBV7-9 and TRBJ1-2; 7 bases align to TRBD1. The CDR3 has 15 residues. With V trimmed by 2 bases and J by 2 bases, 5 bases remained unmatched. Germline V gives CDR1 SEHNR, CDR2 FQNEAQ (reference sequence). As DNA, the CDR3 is TGTGCCAGCAGCTTAACCCTGACAGGGAACTATGGCTACACCTTC. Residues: CASSLTLTGNYGYTF.

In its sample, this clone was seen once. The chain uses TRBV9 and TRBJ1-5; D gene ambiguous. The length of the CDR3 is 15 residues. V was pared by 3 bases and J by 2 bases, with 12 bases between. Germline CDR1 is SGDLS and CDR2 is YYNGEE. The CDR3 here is CASSAGSSGNQPQHF. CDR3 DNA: TGTGCCAGCAGCGCGGGGAGTTCTGGCAATCAGCCCCAGCATTTT.

CDR3 nucleotides: TGTGCCAGCTCACCGGCGGGGCTAGCCGCAGATACGCAGTATTTT. This gives the protein CASSPAGLAADTQYF. J is TRBJ2-3 and V is TRBV18; D is perhaps TRBD2 (6 bases). The CDR3 spans 15 residues. V lost 3 bases and J lost 4, with 14 bases in between. Germline CDR1 reads KGHSH; CDR2 reads LQKENI.

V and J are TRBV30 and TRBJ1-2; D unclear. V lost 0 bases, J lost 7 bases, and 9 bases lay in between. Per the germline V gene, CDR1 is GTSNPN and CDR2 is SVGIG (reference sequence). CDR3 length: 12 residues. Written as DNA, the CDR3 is TGTGCCTGGAGTGTTTTTGGGGTTGGCTACACCTTC. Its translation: CAWSVFGVGYTF. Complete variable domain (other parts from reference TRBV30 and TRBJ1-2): SQTIHQWPATLVQPVGSPLSLECTVEGTSNPNLYWYRQAAGRGLQLLFYSVGIGQISSEVPQNLSASRPQDRQFILSSKKLLLSDSGFYLCAWSVFGVGYTFGSGTRLTVV.

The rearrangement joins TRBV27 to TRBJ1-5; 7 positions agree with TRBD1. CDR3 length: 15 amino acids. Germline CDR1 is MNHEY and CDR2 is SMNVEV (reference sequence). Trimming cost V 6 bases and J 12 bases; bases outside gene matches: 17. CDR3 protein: CASSPRGGNLLGQHF. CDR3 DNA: TGTGCCAGCAGCCCCAGGGGGGGAAACCTTCTCGGCCAGCATTTT.

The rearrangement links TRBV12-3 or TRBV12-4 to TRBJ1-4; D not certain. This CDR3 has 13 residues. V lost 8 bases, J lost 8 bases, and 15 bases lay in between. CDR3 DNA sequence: TGTGCCAGCGGGAGGAGGACTGACGAAAAACTGTTTTTT. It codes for CASGRRTDEKLFF.

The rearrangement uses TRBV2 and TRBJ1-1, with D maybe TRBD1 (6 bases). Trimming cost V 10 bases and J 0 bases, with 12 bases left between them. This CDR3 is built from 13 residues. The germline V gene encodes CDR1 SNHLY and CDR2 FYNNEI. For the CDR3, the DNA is TGTGCCACCCTTACAGGGCTGAACACTGAAGCTTTCTTT. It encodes CATLTGLNTEAFF.

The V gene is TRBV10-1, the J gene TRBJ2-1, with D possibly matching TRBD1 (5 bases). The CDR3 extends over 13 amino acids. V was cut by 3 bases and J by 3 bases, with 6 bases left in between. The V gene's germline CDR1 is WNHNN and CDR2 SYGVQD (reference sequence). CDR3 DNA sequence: TGCGCCAGCAGTGATGACAGCTACAATGAGCAGTTCTTC. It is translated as CASSDDSYNEQFF.